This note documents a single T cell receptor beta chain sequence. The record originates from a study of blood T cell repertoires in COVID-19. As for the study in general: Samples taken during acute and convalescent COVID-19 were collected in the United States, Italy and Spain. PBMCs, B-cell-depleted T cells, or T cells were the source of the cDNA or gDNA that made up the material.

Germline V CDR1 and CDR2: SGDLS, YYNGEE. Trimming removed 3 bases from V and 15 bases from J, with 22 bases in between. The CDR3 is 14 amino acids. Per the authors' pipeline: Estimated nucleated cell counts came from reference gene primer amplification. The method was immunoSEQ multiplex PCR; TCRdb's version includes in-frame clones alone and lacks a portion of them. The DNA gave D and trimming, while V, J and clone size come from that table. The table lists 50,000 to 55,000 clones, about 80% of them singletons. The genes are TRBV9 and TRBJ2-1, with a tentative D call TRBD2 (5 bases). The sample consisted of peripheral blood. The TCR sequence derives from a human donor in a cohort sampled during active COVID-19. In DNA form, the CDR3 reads TGTGCCAGCAGCGCCACTAGTGGGATGCCGCCCCGGTTCTTC. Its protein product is CASSATSGMPPRFF.